The rows below give T cell receptor beta chains drawn from one sample of a study of blood T cell repertoires in COVID-19. Sequencing was performed with immunoSEQ multiplex PCR; in TCRdb, only in-frame clones are kept and a portion is missing. This table holds around 320,000 clones, 87% found once. Sequencing input: peripheral blood. The receptors derive from a man aged 18 to 29 with active or convalescent COVID-19. CDR3s include the opening cysteine and the closing phenylalanine or tryptophan. Some rows mark clone size as missing; the rest say once, few, many or name a class of expanded clone.

TRBV28	.	TRBJ2-7	CASGSPTSGTSNFYEQYF
TRBV7-8	.	TRBJ2-2	CASSLRNTGELFF
TRBV28	.	TRBJ2-7	CASSLRQVRQYF
TRBV11-2	.	TRBJ1-6	CASSTRTGLDSPLHF
TRBV7-8	.	TRBJ2-2	CASSPGTGRRTGELFF
TRBV7-9	.	TRBJ1-1	CASNPLEGQHTEAFF
TRBV11-2	.	TRBJ2-2	CASGGTGTGELFF
TRBV24-1	.	TRBJ2-5	CATSELGGLETQYF
TRBV27	.	TRBJ1-2	CASSLTGDYGYTF
TRBV4-1	.	TRBJ1-6	CASSQDMVQTYNSPLHF
TRBV2	few	TRBJ2-2	CASSDVSGRAGVTGELFF
TRBV28	.	TRBJ1-2	CASSLGGASYGYTF
TRBV18	.	TRBJ2-7	CASSPPSGTYEQYF
TRBV28	.	TRBJ1-1	CASSPYRVRRNTEAFF
TRBV7-6	once	TRBJ1-1	CASSNDRGLNTEAFF
TRBV9	.	TRBJ2-1	CASSVPQNNEQFF
TRBV4-1	.	TRBJ2-1	CASSPRGSHNEQFF
TRBV6-5	.	TRBJ1-5	CASSSQINQPQHF
TRBV6-4	.	TRBJ2-1	CASSNGQGAAYNEQFF
TRBV6-1	.	TRBJ1-1	CASSEHITEAFF
TRBV12-3/TRBV12-4	.	TRBJ2-5	CASTSSVAPTQYF
TRBV5-5	.	TRBJ1-6	CASSLAGLSSPLHF
TRBV19	.	TRBJ2-1	CASSIDSDLARFF
TRBV12-3/TRBV12-4	.	TRBJ1-2	CASRLQGHYGYTF
TRBV10-3	once	TRBJ1-2	CATTGDPASYGYTF
TRBV28	.	TRBJ1-6	CASSLTGNSPLHF
TRBV19	.	TRBJ1-5	CASSIRGNDQPQHF
TRBV11-2	.	TRBJ1-2	CASSTSTGNYGYTF
TRBV28	.	TRBJ1-6	CASRQGRPYNSPLHF
TRBV7-6	.	TRBJ2-7	CASSPPFGTMKYEQYF
TRBV28	.	TRBJ1-2	CASSLATGTGEGYTF
TRBV15	.	TRBJ2-3	CATSRDRDTQYF
TRBV2	.	TRBJ1-4	CASSVDQFGEKLFF
TRBV14	.	TRBJ1-1	CASSQIGAGKVNTEAFF
TRBV7-2	once	TRBJ1-3	CASSLVIGNTIYF
TRBV6-5	.	TRBJ2-2	CASSYVAGTGTGELFF